This T cell receptor (beta chain) was sequenced during a study of blood T cells in healthy people across ages. This clonotype was seen at least ten times. Germline assignment: CDR1 MNHEY and CDR2 SMNVEV (reference sequence). V trimming: 8 bases; J trimming: 2 bases; junction bases outside the gene matches: 1. The CDR3 runs to 14 residues. It was with a sample-barcoded 5' primer and a J-beta primer mix that a second PCR of roughly 7 to 12 cycles was run. Each CDR3 protein gets one entry after TCRdb re-called the 5' RACE reads with MiXCR. The sample yields some 750,000 distinct CDR3 sequences, about 20% seen once.

This chain joins TRBV27 and TRBJ2-4; 12 positions agree with TRBD2. This TCR was recovered from a man between 65 and 80 years old in good health. Sequencing used blood. CDR3 sequence reads: CASGLAGSKNIQYF. DNA for the CDR3: TGTGCCAGCGGACTAGCGGGATCCAAAAACATTCAGTACTTC.